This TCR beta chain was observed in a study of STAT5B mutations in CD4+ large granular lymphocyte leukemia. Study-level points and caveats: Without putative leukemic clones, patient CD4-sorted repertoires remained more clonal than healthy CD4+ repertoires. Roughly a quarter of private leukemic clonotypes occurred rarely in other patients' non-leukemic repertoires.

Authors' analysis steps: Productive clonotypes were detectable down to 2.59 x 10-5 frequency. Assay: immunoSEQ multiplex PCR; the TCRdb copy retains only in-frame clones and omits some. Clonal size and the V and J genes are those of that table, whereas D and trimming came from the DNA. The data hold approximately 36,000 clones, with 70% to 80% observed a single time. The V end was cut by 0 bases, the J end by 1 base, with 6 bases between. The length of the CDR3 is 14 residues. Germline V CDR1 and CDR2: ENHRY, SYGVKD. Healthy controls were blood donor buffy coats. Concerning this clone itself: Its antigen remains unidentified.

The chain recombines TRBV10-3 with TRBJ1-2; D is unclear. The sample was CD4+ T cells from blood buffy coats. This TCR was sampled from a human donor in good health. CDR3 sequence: CAISESVSNYGYTF. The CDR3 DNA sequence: TGTGCCATCAGTGAGTCTGTCAGTAACTATGGCTACACCTTC.